This passage covers 7 T cell receptor beta chains from one sample sequenced in a study of T cell responses to AZD1222 COVID-19 vaccine. TCRdb's table, derived via immunoSEQ multiplex PCR, lists solely in-frame clones and lacks some. The table shows 70,000 to 100,000 clones, with about 93% occurring only once. Sequences were derived from peripheral blood, sampled 28 days after the second AZD1222 dose. Receptors were obtained from an adult who received the AZD1222 COVID-19 vaccine.

J is TRBJ2-7 and V is TRBV9, with TRBD2 as a possible D gene (6 bases). This CDR3 spans 16 amino acids. Looked up from germline, CDR1 is SGDLS and CDR2 is YYNGEE. V lost 0 bases, J lost 5 bases, and 18 bases lay in between. CDR3 coding DNA: TGTGCCAGCAGCGTAGCTGGGGCGCGGAGGGCGGACGAGCAGTACTTC. Its translation: CASSVAGARRADEQYF.

The rearrangement uses TRBV25-1 and TRBJ1-2, with D maybe TRBD1 (6 bases). The CDR3 consists of 14 residues. The germline V gene encodes CDR1 MGHDK and CDR2 SYGVNS. The V and J ends lost 5 bases and 4 bases respectively, with 14 bases between them. The CDR3 coding sequence is TGTGCCAGCAGTCCAGGAAACAGGGTCTATGGCTACACCTTC. Its protein product is CASSPGNRVYGYTF.

This chain connects TRBV6-5 to TRBJ2-7; tentative D call: TRBD1 (5 bases). Trimming pared 6 bases from V and 0 bases from J, leaving 15 bases between. Per germline, CDR1 MNHEY and CDR2 SVGAGI. The length of the CDR3 is 15 residues. This chain's CDR3 is CASRTLGPFSYEQYF. The CDR3 DNA follows: TGTGCCAGCAGGACTTTGGGGCCTTTCTCCTACGAGCAGTACTTC.

V gene TRBV2 combines with J gene TRBJ1-6; the D gene is possibly TRBD1 (5 bases). Trimming left V 4 bases short and J 7 bases short, with 14 bases between. Germline CDR1 and CDR2: SNHLY and FYNNEI. The CDR3 has 15 amino acids. In DNA, the CDR3 is TGTGCCAGCAGTGTCAGAGGGGTTCGGAATTCACCCCTCCACTTT. It encodes CASSVRGVRNSPLHF.

The CDR3 loop is CASSSPVGVAFF. DNA for the CDR3: TGTGCCAGCAGTTCACCGGTTGGGGTAGCTTTCTTT. V gene TRBV6-5 combines with J gene TRBJ1-1; D ambiguous. The CDR3 consists of 12 residues. V lost 4 bases and J 10 bases, leaving 13 bases between the germline ends. Germline CDR1 and CDR2: MNHEY and SVGAGI.

The chain joins TRBV29-1 to TRBJ1-1, with TRBD1 as a possible D gene (6 bases). The CDR3 is 15 amino acids. V lost 1 base to trimming and J lost 4 bases, with 16 bases between them. CDR1 is SQVTM and CDR2 is ANQGSEA in the germline V gene. Written as DNA, the CDR3 is TGCAGCGTTGAAGGAAGCCAGGGGTTTAGCACTGAAGCTTTCTTT. This translates into CSVEGSQGFSTEAFF. The variable domain in full, completed from reference TRBV29-1 and TRBJ1-1, reads SAVISQKPSRDICQRGTSLTIQCQVDSQVTMMFWYRQQPGQSLTLIATANQGSEATYESGFVIDKFPISRPNLTFSTLTVSNMSPEDSSIYLCSVEGSQGFSTEAFFGQGTRLTVV.

The V call is TRBV5-8, the J call TRBJ1-2; no clear D. Germline V gene data show CDR1 as SGHTS and CDR2 as YDEGEE. Trimming pared 3 bases from V and 4 bases from J, leaving 19 bases between. The CDR3 has 16 amino acids. The CDR3 region has the DNA TGTGCCAGCAGCTCAGTTTACGACCCGGACGGCTATGGCTACACCTTC. Its translation: CASSSVYDPDGYGYTF.